This T cell receptor (beta chain) is drawn from a study of beta chain features in type 1 diabetes. Study at large: Patients were similar to healthy donors in age and gender (as well as in cell yields). Study results and caveats: PCR might show a preference for shorter templates, equally across patients and controls. There was a moderate but significant shortening of TCRB CDR3s in all four CD4+ subsets of Type 1 diabetes patients.

With regard to this clone: Its antigen remains unknown.

The study reverse transcribed the entire isolated RNA, so it sequenced expressed TCRB transcripts. Produced via immunoSEQ multiplex PCR; TCRdb's table is partial and in-frame only. The table includes over 600,000 clones, around 12% detected once. The CDR3 contains 14 residues. The V gene lost 2 bases and the J gene lost 2 bases, with 7 bases spanning the gap. In germline, CDR1 is MNHNS, CDR2 SASEGT. The sequencing input was naive CD4+ T cells from blood. This sequence originates from a man aged 25 to 45 with type 1 diabetes. This chain connects TRBV6-1 to TRBJ1-5, with D possibly TRBD1 on 5 matching bases. CDR3 region: CASSERDGNQPQHF. As DNA, the CDR3 is TGTGCCAGCAGTGAAAGGGACGGCAATCAGCCCCAGCATTTT.